The sequence of this T cell receptor (beta chain) was determined in a study of cytomegalovirus exposure and HLA in healthy donors. Points from the study as a whole: Usually a TCR sequence was rare, but some public TCRs were found in many donors. Accurate predictions that matched the HLA-A and HLA-B alleles of most subjects were reportedly made from TCR beta sequences. Looking again later, the authors saw that most CMV-associated TCR beta chains seemed HLA-restricted.

Healthy people donating bone marrow made up the donors. The PCR ran on 60 Vbeta and 13 Jbeta primers. The table came from immunoSEQ multiplex PCR; TCRdb's copy has only in-frame clones and leaves some out. The data hold roughly 120,000 clones, with 79% observed a single time. The CDR3 length is 16 residues. Trimming removed 5 bases from V and 6 bases from J, with 23 bases in between. In germline, CDR1 is SGHVS, CDR2 FQNEAQ. On this clone: Antigen specificity is unknown.

The clonotype originates from a young man in good health and CMV-seronegative. Sequencing was performed on PBMCs. This chain joins TRBV7-8 and TRBJ2-7, with D tentatively TRBD1 (6 bases). DNA of the CDR3: TGTGCCAGCAGCCTTCGACAGGTACCGACACGGGCCGAGCAGTACTTC. As protein: CASSLRQVPTRAEQYF.